This TCR beta chain appears in the sequencing data of a study of T cell responses to AZD1222 COVID-19 vaccine. Study-level findings and limits: Regions 160-218 and 743-854 dominated among vaccine-associated CD4 TCRs spanning spike.

Libraries were prepared by immunoSEQ multiplex PCR; TCRdb keeps only in-frame clonotypes and omits some of them. The table lists around 200,000 clones, roughly 90% of them singletons. CDR1 is MNHGY, CDR2 SVAAGI, per germline. Trimming at V came to 4 bases and at J to 3 bases, leaving 0 bases not matched to a gene. The CDR3 has 14 residues. About this clone: Its antigen remains unidentified.

Sequencing used peripheral blood, obtained on day 0 of AZD1222 vaccination. The sequence came from an adult in good health. The chain recombines TRBV6-9 with TRBJ2-2; 9 bases align to TRBD1. CDR3 residues: CASSWTGDTGELFF. CDR3 DNA sequence: TGTGCCAGCAGTTGGACAGGGGACACCGGGGAGCTGTTTTTT.